The clone carrying this T cell receptor (beta chain) was seen a few times. Its specificity is not known. Template switching created a universal primer site, and the cDNA included unique molecular identifiers. TCRdb reprocessed the 5' RACE reads with MiXCR, giving one entry per CDR3 protein. The table records some 260,000 distinct CDR3 sequences, more than 12% of them present only once. The data originate from a study of identical twins. Trimming cost V 8 bases and J 2 bases, with 10 bases left between them. Germline CDR1 is MNHEY and CDR2 is SVGAGI. The CDR3 is 12 residues long. General study points: Models underestimated out-of-frame TCR alpha sharing in monozygotic twins. Beta clonotypes that were abundant in cord blood contained fewer insertions, a pattern absent from memory repertoires. Cross-sectional statistics underpinned the conclusions; the same donors were not followed.

The sequencing input was memory (CD45RO+) T cells sorted from blood. This chain joins TRBV6-5 and TRBJ2-7; D unclear. The sequence came from a woman aged 18-29 years in good health. The CDR3 region has the DNA TGTGCCAGCGGCTCGAGAGCCTACGAGCAGTACTTC. Translation: CASGSRAYEQYF.